A selection of T cell receptor beta chains follows, all from one sample in a study of CD4 T cells in relation to SARS-CoV-2 and coronaviruses. Which antigens these TCRs recognize remains unknown. Only in-frame clones appear in the TCRdb table, and some are missing; sequencing was by immunoSEQ multiplex PCR. The table has 15,000 to 20,000 clones, 65% to 75% seen once; the top ten hold about 32%. Sample: CD4+ T cells from PBMCs, cultured in vitro. The receptor source for this set is a human donor in good health. The CDR3 runs from the conserved cysteine through the conserved F or W. The D gene is left open where the match is weak. Clone size is shown for a subset of rows, as once, few, many or a class of expanded clone.

D gene | J gene | clone size | V gene | CDR3 DNA | CDR3 protein
TRBD1 | TRBJ1-2 | - | TRBV10-3 | TGTGCCATCAGTGGGCCGGGACAGGGGGCCGACGGCTACACCTTC | CAISGPGQGADGYTF
- | TRBJ1-1 | - | TRBV6-6 | TGTGCCAGTCTGACGGCTGCTGAAGCTTTCTTT | CASLTAAEAFF
- | TRBJ1-3 | once | TRBV7-9 | TGTGCCAGCAGCTTAGGGACAGCCGGCTCTGGAAACACCATATATTTT | CASSLGTAGSGNTIYF
- | TRBJ1-1 | - | TRBV19 | TGTGCCAGTAGTATAGCCGGGACTGTGAACACTGAAGCTTTCTTT | CASSIAGTVNTEAFF
- | TRBJ2-2 | - | TRBV10-3 | TGTGCCATCAGTGAGTCGACTAACACCGGGGAGCTGTTTTTT | CAISESTNTGELFF
TRBD1 | TRBJ1-1 | - | TRBV11-2 | TGTGCCAGCAGCTTGACAGGGGGCGTCACTGAAGCTTTCTTT | CASSLTGGVTEAFF
TRBD2 | TRBJ2-4 | - | TRBV7-2 | TGTGCCAGCAGCGCGGGGGTAGCCAAAAACATTCAGTACTTC | CASSAGVAKNIQYF
TRBD2 | TRBJ2-7 | - | TRBV10-3 | TGTGCCATCAGTTGGACTAGCGGGAGTCTCTACGAGCAGTACTTC | CAISWTSGSLYEQYF
- | TRBJ2-2 | - | TRBV18 | TGTGCCAGCTCACCAGGGCAGGGGAACACCGGGGAGCTGTTTTTT | CASSPGQGNTGELFF
- | TRBJ1-2 | - | TRBV19 | TGTGCCAGTAGTATAGGCGAGAGCTATGGCTACACCTTC | CASSIGESYGYTF
- | TRBJ1-3 | - | TRBV27 | TGTGCCAGCAGTTTAGATTTGGGTTCTGGAAACACCATATATTTT | CASSLDLGSGNTIYF
- | TRBJ2-3 | - | TRBV4-1 | TGCGCCAGCAGCCAGGGGGCTAGCACAGATACGCAGTATTTT | CASSQGASTDTQYF
- | TRBJ2-2 | - | TRBV9 | TGTGCCAGCAGCGTTCGCAGCGCGAACACCGGGGAGCTGTTTTTT | CASSVRSANTGELFF
- | TRBJ2-1 | - | TRBV30 | TGTGCCTGGATTAAGAGAGGGAGAAGGGATGAGCAGTTCTTC | CAWIKRGRRDEQFF
- | TRBJ1-5 | - | TRBV10-3 | TGTGCCACGAAGGAGGGGGAACAGCCCCAGCATTTT | CATKEGEQPQHF
TRBD2 | TRBJ2-7 | few | TRBV12-3/TRBV12-4 | TGTGCCAGTATGACTAGCAGCTCCTACGAGCAGTACTTC | CASMTSSSYEQYF
TRBD2 | TRBJ2-1 | - | TRBV6-6 | TGTGCCAGCAGAAACCCGACTAGCGGCCAGGGCTATGAGCAGTTCTTC | CASRNPTSGQGYEQFF
TRBD2 | TRBJ2-7 | once | TRBV11-3 | TGTGCCAGCAGCTTAGGAGCGGGAGACGAGCAGTACTTC | CASSLGAGDEQYF
TRBD2 | TRBJ2-7 | - | TRBV2 | TGTGCCAGTCTTAACAATCCGGGACTAGCGGGAGGGCCCTACGAGCAGTACTTC | CASLNNPGLAGGPYEQYF
- | TRBJ2-1 | - | TRBV9 | TGTGCCAGCAGCCCTCGAAAAAACAATGAGCAGTTCTTC | CASSPRKNNEQFF
- | TRBJ1-2 | - | TRBV5-6 | TGTGCCAGCAGCCTGGGACGGACTCCAGCTAACTATGGCTACACCTTC | CASSLGRTPANYGYTF
- | TRBJ2-3 | - | TRBV5-4 | TGTGCCAGCAGGGGGGATTTAGTCCTCGCAGATACGCAGTATTTT | CASRGDLVLADTQYF
- | TRBJ2-5 | - | TRBV2 | TGTGCCAGCAGTGAATTACAATTAGAGACCCAGTACTTC | CASSELQLETQYF
- | TRBJ1-1 | - | TRBV11-2 | TGTGCCAGCAGCCCCCGGGACAAATGGAACACTGAAGCTTTCTTT | CASSPRDKWNTEAFF
TRBD2 | TRBJ2-1 | - | TRBV7-9 | TGTGCCAGCAGCTTGACTAGCGGGAACGGCAATGAGCAGTTCTTC | CASSLTSGNGNEQFF
- | TRBJ2-6 | - | TRBV7-3 | TGTGCCAGCAGCTTAAAGCCGGGGGCTGGGGCCAACGTCCTGACTTTC | CASSLKPGAGANVLTF
- | TRBJ1-5 | once | TRBV19 | TGTGCCAGTAGTATCCTTATGACAGCTTATAGCAATCAGCCCCAGCATTTT | CASSILMTAYSNQPQHF
- | TRBJ2-3 | - | TRBV7-9 | TGTGCCAGCAGCCCCATGGGTGATACGCAGTATTTT | CASSPMGDTQYF
- | TRBJ2-2 | few | TRBV2 | TGTGCCAGCTTGCCGCTGGTGAACACCGGGGAGCTGTTTTTT | CASLPLVNTGELFF
TRBD2 | TRBJ2-1 | - | TRBV7-2 | TGTGCCAGCAGCTTAGGGAACTCCGGGACTAGGGTCAATGAGCAGTTCTTC | CASSLGNSGTRVNEQFF
- | TRBJ2-2 | - | TRBV5-1 | TGCGCCAGCAGAGGGGACGGCGGTGCCACCGGGGAGCTGTTTTTT | CASRGDGGATGELFF
TRBD1 | TRBJ1-1 | - | TRBV2 | TGTGCCAGCAGTGGGGGACAGGGGGACACTGAAGCTTTCTTT | CASSGGQGDTEAFF
- | TRBJ2-7 | - | TRBV5-4 | TGTGCCAGCAGTTCCCTTTACGAGCAGTACTTC | CASSSLYEQYF
TRBD1 | TRBJ1-4 | - | TRBV28 | TGTGCCAGCAGCCCCATTTTCCGACAGGGGGGAGAAAAACTGTTTTTT | CASSPIFRQGGEKLFF
- | TRBJ2-1 | - | TRBV5-1 | TGCGCCAGCAGCCGGACCCTGACCAGCGACCCCTACAATGAGCAGTTCTTC | CASSRTLTSDPYNEQFF
- | TRBJ2-5 | - | TRBV24-1 | TGTGCCCAGGGTTGGGGAGAGACCCAGTACTTC | CAQGWGETQYF
- | TRBJ1-4 | - | TRBV2 | TGTGCCAGCAGTGTTTGGTCATATGAAAAACTGTTTTTT | CASSVWSYEKLFF
- | TRBJ2-7 | once | TRBV7-9 | TGTGCCAGCAGCTTAGGGGATTCCTACGAGCAGTACTTC | CASSLGDSYEQYF
TRBD2 | TRBJ2-1 | - | TRBV10-3 | TGTGCCATCGGGTTAGCGGGGGGCTACAATGAGCAGTTCTTC | CAIGLAGGYNEQFF
- | TRBJ2-3 | - | TRBV28 | TGTGCCAGCTGCGGTCGATCTTGGAGGGGCGCAGATACGCAGTATTTT | CASCGRSWRGADTQYF
TRBD2 | TRBJ2-1 | - | TRBV12-5 | TGTGCTAGTGGTTTATCTTATCGGGGACTGGCGGGAGGCCACAATGAGCAGTTCTTC | CASGLSYRGLAGGHNEQFF
TRBD1 | TRBJ1-2 | - | TRBV3-1/TRBV3-2 | TGTGCCAGCAGCCCGCGACAGGGGTCCTATGGCTACACCTTC | CASSPRQGSYGYTF
- | TRBJ2-5 | - | TRBV5-8 | TGTGCCAGCAGCTTGGGTAGGGCGACTGATCAAGAGACCCAGTACTTC | CASSLGRATDQETQYF
TRBD1 | TRBJ2-3 | - | TRBV7-6 | TGTGCCAGCAGCTACACCATTAACAGGGGAGATACGCAGTATTTT | CASSYTINRGDTQYF
TRBD2 | TRBJ2-1 | - | TRBV30 | TGTGCCCGGGGGATGGGTAGCGGGATCTACAATGAGCAGTTCTTC | CARGMGSGIYNEQFF
- | TRBJ2-5 | - | TRBV24-1 | TGTGCCACCAGTGACGCGACGGCGGGCGTATGGGAGACCCAGTACTTC | CATSDATAGVWETQYF
- | TRBJ1-2 | - | TRBV5-4 | TGTGCCAGCAGCCGACCGACAGACATGAACTATGGCTACACCTTC | CASSRPTDMNYGYTF
- | TRBJ1-4 | - | TRBV5-1 | TGCGCCAGCAGCTTAACAACGGGGGCAACTAATGAAAAACTGTTTTTT | CASSLTTGATNEKLFF
- | TRBJ1-5 | - | TRBV19 | TGTGCCAGTAGTACCACAGGGTTTGGTCAGCCCCAGCATTTT | CASSTTGFGQPQHF
- | TRBJ2-7 | - | TRBV6-5 | TGTGCCAGCAGCCAGCCCGGGACCCGACCGTACTTC | CASSQPGTRPYF
TRBD2 | TRBJ2-7 | - | TRBV5-1 | TGCGCCAGCAGCTTGAAGGCACTAGCGGGAGTTGTAAGCTACGAGCAGTACTTC | CASSLKALAGVVSYEQYF
- | TRBJ2-7 | - | TRBV9 | TGTGCCAGCAGCGTAGGGCAGGCGAGCTCCTACGAGCAGTACTTC | CASSVGQASSYEQYF
- | TRBJ1-1 | few | TRBV10-3 | TGTGCCATCAGTGAGTCGGAGGCCCGGAACACTGAAGCTTTCTTT | CAISESEARNTEAFF